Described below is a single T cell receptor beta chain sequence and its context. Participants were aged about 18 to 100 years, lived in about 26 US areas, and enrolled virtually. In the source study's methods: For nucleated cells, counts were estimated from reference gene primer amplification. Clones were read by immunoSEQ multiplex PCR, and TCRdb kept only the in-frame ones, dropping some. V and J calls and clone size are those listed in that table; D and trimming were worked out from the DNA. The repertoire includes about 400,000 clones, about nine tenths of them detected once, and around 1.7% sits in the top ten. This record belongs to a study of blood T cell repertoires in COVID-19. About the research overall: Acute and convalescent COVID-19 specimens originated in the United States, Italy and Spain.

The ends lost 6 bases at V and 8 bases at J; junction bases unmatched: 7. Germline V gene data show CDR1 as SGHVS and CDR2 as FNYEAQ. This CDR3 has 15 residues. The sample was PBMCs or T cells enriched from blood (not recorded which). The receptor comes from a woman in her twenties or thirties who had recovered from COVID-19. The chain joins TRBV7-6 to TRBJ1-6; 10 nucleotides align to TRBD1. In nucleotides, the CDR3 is TGTGCCAGCAGGAGCACGACAGGGGGCGATTCACCCCTCCACTTT. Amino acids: CASRSTTGGDSPLHF.